This TCR beta chain was captured by sequencing in a study of blood T cell repertoires in COVID-19. This CDR3 has 15 amino acids. Trimming stripped 1 base from V and 1 base from J, with 8 bases between. Germline loops: CDR1 SEHNR, CDR2 FQNEAQ (reference sequence). Original methodology: The authors estimated nucleated cell counts from reference gene primer amplification. The data were produced by immunoSEQ multiplex PCR, yet TCRdb's version contains in-frame clones alone and is incomplete. Clone size and V and J calls were adopted from that table, with D and trimming inferred from the DNA. Of about 63,000 clones in the sample, about 88% are singletons; the top ten hold more than 10%.

The genes are TRBV7-9 and TRBJ1-5; no clear D gene. Sample: peripheral blood. This TCR was recovered from a human donor in a cohort sampled during active COVID-19. The CDR3 nucleotides read TGTGCCAGCAGCTTAGATGGAGGAAGCAATCAGCCCCAGCATTTT. This gives the protein CASSLDGGSNQPQHF.